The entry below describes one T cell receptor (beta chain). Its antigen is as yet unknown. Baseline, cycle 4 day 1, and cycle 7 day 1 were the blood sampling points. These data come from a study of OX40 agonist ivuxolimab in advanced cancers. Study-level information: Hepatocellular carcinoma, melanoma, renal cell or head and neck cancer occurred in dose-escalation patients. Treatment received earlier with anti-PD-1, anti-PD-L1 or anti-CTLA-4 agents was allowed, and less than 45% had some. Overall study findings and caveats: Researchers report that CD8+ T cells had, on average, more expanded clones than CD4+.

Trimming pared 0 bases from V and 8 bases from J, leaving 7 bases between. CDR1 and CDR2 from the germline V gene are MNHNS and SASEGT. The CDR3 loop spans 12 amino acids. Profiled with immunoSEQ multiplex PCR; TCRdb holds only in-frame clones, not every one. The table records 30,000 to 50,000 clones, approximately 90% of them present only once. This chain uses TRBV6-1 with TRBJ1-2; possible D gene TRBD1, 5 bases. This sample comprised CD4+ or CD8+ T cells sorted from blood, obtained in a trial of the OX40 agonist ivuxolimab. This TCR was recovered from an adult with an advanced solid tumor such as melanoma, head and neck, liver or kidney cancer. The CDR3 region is CASSEARGGYTF. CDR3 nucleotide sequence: TGTGCCAGCAGTGAAGCCCGGGGGGGCTACACCTTC.